This is a list of T cell receptor beta chains from one sample in a study of cytomegalovirus exposure and HLA in healthy donors. TCRdb keeps only in-frame clones here, not all; method: immunoSEQ multiplex PCR. This sample yields 160,000 or so clones, of which about 72% are seen a single time; approximately 1.5% belongs to the top ten. Sequenced sample: PBMCs. The receptors come from a male donor in good health and CMV-seronegative. CDR3s include the opening cysteine and the closing phenylalanine or tryptophan. A D gene is named only where the DNA matches it firmly. Some rows have no size entry. The others give once, few or many, or a class for an expanded clone.

clone_size d_call j_call v_call cdr3_length cdr3_aa cdr3_nt
. TRBD1 TRBJ1-2 TRBV30 12 CAWSQGVGGYTF TGTGCCTGGAGCCAGGGGGTAGGGGGCTACACCTTC
. TRBD2 TRBJ2-2 TRBV4-1 16 CASSPETSGRTGELFF TGCGCCAGCAGCCCTGAGACTAGCGGGAGAACCGGGGAGCTGTTTTTT
. TRBD2 TRBJ2-1 TRBV29-1 12 CSVQTSRNEQFF TGCAGCGTCCAGACTAGCCGCAATGAGCAGTTCTTC
. . TRBJ2-5 TRBV6-1 15 CASKMTGQPQETQYF TGTGCCAGCAAGATGACGGGACAACCGCAAGAGACCCAGTACTTC
few TRBD2 TRBJ2-5 TRBV11-3 16 CASSLGAGVGQETQYF TGTGCCAGCAGCTTAGGGGCGGGAGTGGGACAAGAGACCCAGTACTTC
. TRBD1 TRBJ2-7 TRBV7-9 15 CASSPPGQGPYEQYF TGTGCCAGCAGCCCTCCGGGACAGGGGCCCTACGAGCAGTACTTC
once . TRBJ2-5 TRBV6-6 14 CASSYSGLVETQYF TGTGCCAGCAGTTACTCCGGACTTGTGGAGACCCAGTACTTC
. . TRBJ2-7 TRBV30 15 CAWSGGLGAHYEQYF TGTGCCTGGAGTGGTGGACTGGGGGCACACTACGAGCAGTACTTC
. . TRBJ2-5 TRBV5-4 15 CATHPRGGRQETQYF TGTGCCACCCACCCGAGGGGGGGTAGGCAAGAGACCCAGTACTTC
. . TRBJ2-7 TRBV27 12 CASSGGNYEQYF TGTGCCAGCAGTGGGGGGAACTACGAGCAGTACTTC
. . TRBJ2-5 TRBV6-4 14 CASSEDMGGETQYF TGTGCCAGCAGTGAGGACATGGGGGGAGAGACCCAGTACTTC
. TRBD1 TRBJ2-2 TRBV2 14 CASSTDRVAGELFF TGTGCCAGCAGTACGGACAGGGTCGCCGGGGAGCTGTTTTTT
. TRBD2 TRBJ2-7 TRBV10-3 16 CAIRLLAGGLTYEQYF TGTGCCATCAGACTACTAGCGGGGGGCCTTACCTACGAGCAGTACTTC
. TRBD2 TRBJ2-1 TRBV4-2 15 CASSQGTSGRYEQFF TGTGCCAGCAGCCAAGGGACTAGCGGGAGGTATGAGCAGTTCTTC
few . TRBJ1-1 TRBV27 11 CASAQGAEAFF TGTGCCAGCGCTCAAGGGGCCGAAGCTTTCTTT
. TRBD2 TRBJ2-1 TRBV2 14 CASSRGGLVNEQFF TGTGCCAGCAGTAGGGGAGGGTTGGTCAATGAGCAGTTCTTC
few TRBD1 TRBJ2-2 TRBV6-6 13 CASMKQGPGELFF TGTGCCAGCATGAAACAGGGGCCCGGGGAGCTGTTTTTT
. . TRBJ1-3 TRBV25-1 12 CASISSGNTIYF TGTGCCAGCATCTCCTCTGGAAACACCATATATTTT
. . TRBJ2-1 TRBV2 15 CASERQGGAGNEQFF TGTGCCAGCGAAAGACAGGGAGGTGCGGGGAATGAGCAGTTCTTC
. TRBD1 TRBJ2-2 TRBV28 15 CASSSPGQGGGELFF TGTGCCAGCAGCTCCCCGGGACAGGGGGGCGGGGAGCTGTTTTTT
. TRBD1 TRBJ2-3 TRBV19 15 CASSTPTGVPDTQYF TGTGCCAGTAGTACTCCTACAGGGGTCCCAGATACGCAGTATTTT
. . TRBJ1-6 TRBV2 12 CASTRNNSPLHF TGTGCCAGCACCAGAAATAATTCACCCCTCCACTTT
. . TRBJ2-2 TRBV18 16 CASSPPQGLNTGELFF TGTGCCAGCTCACCACCCCAGGGGCTGAACACCGGGGAGCTGTTTTTT
. . TRBJ2-1 TRBV6-4 15 CASSSTGAVYNEQFF TGTGCCAGCAGTAGTACGGGTGCAGTTTACAATGAGCAGTTCTTC
few TRBD2 TRBJ2-3 TRBV19 14 CAISTSGGADTQYF TGTGCCATCTCGACTAGCGGGGGGGCAGATACGCAGTATTTT
. . TRBJ1-4 TRBV28 14 CASKWGQANEKLFF TGTGCCAGCAAGTGGGGGCAGGCTAATGAAAAACTGTTTTTT
. . TRBJ2-5 TRBV25-1 15 CASSEYRGFQETQYF TGTGCCAGCAGTGAATATAGAGGTTTCCAAGAGACCCAGTACTTC
. TRBD2 TRBJ2-5 TRBV28 14 CASSFLAGVGEQYF TGTGCCAGCAGTTTTCTAGCGGGAGTAGGGGAGCAGTACTTC
. . TRBJ2-1 TRBV2 12 CASSEQGPEQFF TGTGCCAGCAGTGAACAGGGGCCTGAGCAGTTCTTC
. TRBD2 TRBJ2-7 TRBV9 15 CASSVGSSGPYEQYF TGTGCCAGCAGCGTAGGGTCTAGCGGTCCCTACGAGCAGTACTTC
. TRBD2 TRBJ2-3 TRBV5-1 16 CASSLRPSGTTDTQYF TGCGCCAGCAGCTTACGACCTAGCGGGACCACAGATACGCAGTATTTT
. . TRBJ2-5 TRBV6-5 13 CASSYSYQETQYF TGTGCCAGCAGTTACTCCTACCAAGAGACCCAGTACTTC
. TRBD1 TRBJ2-1 TRBV29-1 12 CSGKTGTNEQFF TGCAGCGGCAAGACAGGGACCAATGAGCAGTTCTTC
. . TRBJ2-3 TRBV5-5 13 CASSSPSTDTQYF TGTGCCAGCAGCTCCCCTAGCACAGATACGCAGTATTTT
. TRBD1 TRBJ1-2 TRBV10-3 16 CAISSPPGYRGYGYTF TGTGCCATCAGTTCCCCCCCCGGGTACAGGGGCTATGGCTACACCTTC